Below are 14 T cell receptor beta chains sequenced from a single sample in a study of CD8+ T cells in alopecia areata. As to treatment: oral pan-JAK inhibitor, 5-10 mg twice daily. Extracted RNA was reverse transcribed into cDNA, the sequencing template. TCRdb's copy holds only in-frame clones and misses some; the assay was immunoSEQ multiplex PCR. Of around 140,000 clones in the sample, 45% to 60% were seen once. This specimen was CD8+ T cells sorted from blood, taken at week 4, from a patient treated with tofacitinib. The receptors derive from a human donor with alopecia areata.

This chain links TRBV27 with TRBJ2-2; tentatively, D is TRBD2 (6 bases). In germline, CDR1 is MNHEY, CDR2 SMNVEV (reference sequence). V was trimmed by 3 bases and J by 4 bases, leaving 12 bases between them. There are 15 residues in the CDR3. The DNA for the CDR3 is TGTGCCAGCAGTTTGGCGGGGTGGGGCACCGGGGAGCTGTTTTTT. Its protein is CASSLAGWGTGELFF.

Only one count was recorded for this clone. The V and J genes are TRBV4-1 and TRBJ2-2; D may be TRBD2 (5 bases). Germline values: CDR1 MGHRA, CDR2 YSYEKL. The CDR3 covers 15 residues. The V gene lost 1 base and the J gene lost 3 bases, with 9 bases spanning the gap. Written as DNA, the CDR3 is TGCGCCAGCAGCCAAGGGCGGGCGCACACCGGGGAGCTGTTTTTT. Amino acid sequence: CASSQGRAHTGELFF.

This chain connects TRBV11-2 to TRBJ2-7, with TRBD2 matching over 8 bases. This CDR3 has 16 amino acids. V lost 4 bases and J lost 6; bases outside the gene matches: 14. Germline CDR1 SGHAT, CDR2 FQNNGV. CDR3 in DNA: TGTGCCAGCAGCTCCGGACTAGCTCGGAGCCGGGGCGAGCAGTACTTC. It codes for CASSSGLARSRGEQYF. The whole variable domain, filled in from reference TRBV11-2 and TRBJ2-7, reads EAGVAQSPRYKIIEKRQSVAFWCNPISGHATLYWYQQILGQGPKLLIQFQNNGVVDDSQLPKDRFSAERLKGVDSTLKIQPAKLEDSAVYLCASSSGLARSRGEQYFGPGTRLTVT.

This clone has only a few counts. The rearrangement joins TRBV6-6 to TRBJ1-2; D is unclear. V was cut by 2 bases and J by 1 base, with 11 bases left in between. Per germline, CDR1 MNHNY and CDR2 SVGAGI (reference sequence). This CDR3 contains 15 residues. The CDR3 sequence: CASSYADGDNYGYTF. As DNA, the CDR3 is TGTGCCAGCAGTTACGCAGACGGGGATAACTATGGCTACACCTTC.

The chain couples TRBV27 to TRBJ1-5; D is perhaps TRBD1 (6 bases). The germline V and J ends were trimmed by 0 bases and 3 bases, with 15 bases remaining between them. CDR1 and CDR2 (germline): MNHEY, SMNVEV (reference sequence). The CDR3 extends over 17 amino acids. CDR3 in DNA: TGTGCCAGCAGTTTATCCTTACCAGGGGTTGACAATCAGCCCCAGCATTTT. This translates into CASSLSLPGVDNQPQHF.

This chain links TRBV27 with TRBJ1-2; D perhaps matches TRBD1 (6 bases). From germline, CDR1 is MNHEY and CDR2 SMNVEV (reference sequence). The CDR3 is 12 amino acids. Between the trimmed V and J ends, which lost 4 bases and 7 bases, there was a span of 10 bases. CDR3 region: CASSSQGSGYTF. CDR3 DNA: TGTGCCAGCAGTTCCCAGGGGAGTGGCTACACCTTC.

V gene TRBV7-3 combines with J gene TRBJ2-6; D is ambiguous. The V and J ends lost 6 bases and 2 bases respectively, with 5 bases between them. Germline V gene sequence: CDR1 SGHTA, CDR2 FQGTGA. CDR3 length equals 13 residues. As DNA, the CDR3 is TGTGCCAGCAGGGGAACTGGGGCCAACGTCCTGACTTTC. Translating gives CASRGTGANVLTF. The whole variable domain, remainder taken from reference TRBV7-3 and TRBJ2-6, is GAGVSQTPSNKVTEKGKYVELRCDPISGHTALYWYRQSLGQGPEFLIYFQGTGAADDSGLPNDRFFAVRPEGSVSTLKIQRTERGDSAVYLCASRGTGANVLTFGAGSRLTVL.

This clone was counted at least ten times. The rearrangement links TRBV6-4 to TRBJ2-1; TRBD2 agrees at 13 bases. This CDR3 region has 15 residues. The V and J ends lost 4 bases and 8 bases, in that order; junction bases with no gene match: 5. Per germline, CDR1 MRHNA and CDR2 SNTAGT. CDR3 coding DNA: TGTGCCAGCAGTGTAACTAGCGGGGGGGCCGATGAGCAGTTCTTC. Encoded protein: CASSVTSGGADEQFF.

The count of this clone is one. The gene calls are TRBV4-1 and TRBJ2-7, with D perhaps matching TRBD1 (6 bases). Trimming shortened V by 4 bases and J by 3 bases, and 19 bases separated the two germline ends. CDR3 size: 16 residues. Germline values: CDR1 MGHRA, CDR2 YSYEKL. The CDR3 nucleotides are TGCGCCAGCAGCCCTGAACCGGGACAAGCACACTACGAGCAGTACTTC. It specifies CASSPEPGQAHYEQYF.

The chain recombines TRBV30 with TRBJ2-1, with unresolved D. V lost 5 bases to trimming and J lost 6 bases, with 17 bases between them. The CDR3 covers 14 residues. Germline CDR1 GTSNPN, CDR2 SVGIG (reference sequence). The CDR3 protein is CAWGEVSSLNEQFF. CDR3 sequence (DNA): TGTGCCTGGGGCGAAGTGTCTAGTCTCAATGAGCAGTTCTTC.

This chain connects TRBV7-9 to TRBJ1-2; no definite D call. This CDR3 is 13 amino acids long. Trimming removed 5 bases from V and 0 bases from J, with 7 bases in between. Germline V lookup: CDR1 SEHNR, CDR2 FQNEAQ (reference sequence). In nucleotides, the CDR3 is TGTGCCAGCAGCCCGGTAGCTAACTATGGCTACACCTTC. It yields the protein CASSPVANYGYTF.

This clone has only a few counts. V and J are TRBV5-6 and TRBJ2-7, with D unresolved. Germline loops: CDR1 SGHDT, CDR2 YYEEEE. The CDR3 totals 13 residues. V lost 4 bases, J lost 0 bases, and 8 bases lay in between. Here the CDR3 reads CASSPRSSYEQYF. The CDR3 DNA sequence: TGTGCCAGCAGCCCCCGGTCCTCCTACGAGCAGTACTTC.

This chain links TRBV5-6 with TRBJ1-2, with unresolved D. V was cut by 4 bases and J by 4 bases, with 8 bases left in between. This CDR3 region has 12 residues. The germline CDR1 and CDR2 sequences are SGHDT and YYEEEE. Here the CDR3 reads CASSEVTYGYTF. The CDR3 DNA sequence: TGTGCCAGCAGCGAGGTGACCTATGGCTACACCTTC. Based on the CDR3 plus reference TRBV5-6 and TRBJ1-2, the full variable domain is DAGVTQSPTHLIKTRGQQVTLRCSPKSGHDTVSWYQQALGQGPQFIFQYYEEEERQRGNFPDRFSGHQFPNYSSELNVNALLLGDSALYLCASSEVTYGYTFGSGTRLTVV.

V is TRBV30 and J is TRBJ1-5; TRBD1 matches at 7 bases. Germline assignment: CDR1 GTSNPN and CDR2 SVGIG (reference sequence). The junction had 5 bases not matched to a gene; V was cut back by 3 bases and J by 0 bases. There are 15 residues in the CDR3. CDR3 DNA sequence: TGTGCCTGGAGCCAGGGGGATGTTAGCAATCAGCCCCAGCATTTT. The encoded protein is CAWSQGDVSNQPQHF.